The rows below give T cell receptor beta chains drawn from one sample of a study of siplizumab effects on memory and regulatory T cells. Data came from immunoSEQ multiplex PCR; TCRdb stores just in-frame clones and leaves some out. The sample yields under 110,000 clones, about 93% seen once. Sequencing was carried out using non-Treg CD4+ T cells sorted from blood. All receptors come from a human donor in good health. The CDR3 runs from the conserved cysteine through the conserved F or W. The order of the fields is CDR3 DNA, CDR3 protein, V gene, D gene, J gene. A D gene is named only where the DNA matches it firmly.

cdr3_nt: TGTGCCAGCAGCTTACAGGGCTCCTACAATGAGCAGTTCTTC; cdr3_aa: CASSLQGSYNEQFF; v_call: TRBV7-9; d_call: -; j_call: TRBJ2-1
cdr3_nt: TGTGCCAGCTCACTCCTGACAGGGGCGGATGAGCAGTTCTTC; cdr3_aa: CASSLLTGADEQFF; v_call: TRBV18; d_call: TRBD1; j_call: TRBJ2-1
cdr3_nt: TGTGCCAGCAGTTACTCTCGGGGCGCCTACGAGCAGTACTTC; cdr3_aa: CASSYSRGAYEQYF; v_call: TRBV6-6; d_call: -; j_call: TRBJ2-7
cdr3_nt: TGTGCCAGCAGTTATTCGATCCACGAGCAGTACTTC; cdr3_aa: CASSYSIHEQYF; v_call: TRBV28; d_call: -; j_call: TRBJ2-7
cdr3_nt: TGTGCCAGCAGCGTAGTCTGGGGAGATACGCAGTATTTT; cdr3_aa: CASSVVWGDTQYF; v_call: TRBV9; d_call: -; j_call: TRBJ2-3
cdr3_nt: TGTGCCAGCAGCGGACTAGCGGGTCAAGAGACCCAGTACTTC; cdr3_aa: CASSGLAGQETQYF; v_call: TRBV11-2; d_call: TRBD2; j_call: TRBJ2-5
cdr3_nt: TGTGCTAGTGGTCCCCATGCGCCTCAAGAGACCCAGTACTTC; cdr3_aa: CASGPHAPQETQYF; v_call: TRBV12-5; d_call: -; j_call: TRBJ2-5
cdr3_nt: TGCGCCAGCGGGGGGGCAGCAACTAATGAAAAACTGTTTTTT; cdr3_aa: CASGGAATNEKLFF; v_call: TRBV4-1; d_call: -; j_call: TRBJ1-4
cdr3_nt: TGTGCCAGCAGTCAGCCCCCGGGGGAGACCCAGTACTTC; cdr3_aa: CASSQPPGETQYF; v_call: TRBV7-9; d_call: -; j_call: TRBJ2-5
cdr3_nt: TGCGCCAGCAGCAACCTGGGGTTGGAAGGCACTGAAGCTTTCTTT; cdr3_aa: CASSNLGLEGTEAFF; v_call: TRBV5-1; d_call: -; j_call: TRBJ1-1
cdr3_nt: TGTGCCAGCAGCCAAGCTCACACCGGGGAGCTGTTTTTT; cdr3_aa: CASSQAHTGELFF; v_call: TRBV14; d_call: -; j_call: TRBJ2-2
cdr3_nt: TGTGCCAGCAGTGTTCGGGAATATAGCAATCAGCCCCAGCATTTT; cdr3_aa: CASSVREYSNQPQHF; v_call: TRBV6-1; d_call: -; j_call: TRBJ1-5
cdr3_nt: TGTGCCATCAGTGGGGGACCTGAGAACACTGAAGCTTTCTTT; cdr3_aa: CAISGGPENTEAFF; v_call: TRBV10-3; d_call: -; j_call: TRBJ1-1
cdr3_nt: TGTGCCTGGAGGGACAGGTGGGGCTCTGGGGCCAACGTCCTGACTTTC; cdr3_aa: CAWRDRWGSGANVLTF; v_call: TRBV30; d_call: TRBD1; j_call: TRBJ2-6
cdr3_nt: TGCAGTGCTCGAACTAATGAAAAACTGTTTTTT; cdr3_aa: CSARTNEKLFF; v_call: TRBV20-1; d_call: -; j_call: TRBJ1-4
cdr3_nt: TGTGCCAGCTCACCATCCGGGTTCGGAACAGATACGCAGTATTTT; cdr3_aa: CASSPSGFGTDTQYF; v_call: TRBV18; d_call: -; j_call: TRBJ2-3
cdr3_nt: TGTGCCAGCAGTGAGCGGGGTATGAAGCCCCAGCATTTT; cdr3_aa: CASSERGMKPQHF; v_call: TRBV2; d_call: -; j_call: TRBJ1-5
cdr3_nt: TGTGCCTCCATCGTGAGGGAAAGGTCCTACGAGCAGTACTTC; cdr3_aa: CASIVRERSYEQYF; v_call: TRBV30; d_call: -; j_call: TRBJ2-7
cdr3_nt: TGTGCCAGCAAGACTAGCGGGGCGAACACCGGGGAGCTGTTTTTT; cdr3_aa: CASKTSGANTGELFF; v_call: TRBV6-1; d_call: TRBD2; j_call: TRBJ2-2
cdr3_nt: TGTGCCAGCAGTTACTCGAACACCCCCGGCGAGCAGTACTTC; cdr3_aa: CASSYSNTPGEQYF; v_call: TRBV6-5; d_call: -; j_call: TRBJ2-7
cdr3_nt: TGTGCCTGCTGGGACAGAGGGGGTTTCGGGGAGACCCAGTACTTC; cdr3_aa: CACWDRGGFGETQYF; v_call: TRBV30; d_call: TRBD1; j_call: TRBJ2-5
cdr3_nt: TGTGCCAGCAGGTCGGGACAGGGGGCTTACGAGCAGTACTTC; cdr3_aa: CASRSGQGAYEQYF; v_call: TRBV2; d_call: TRBD1; j_call: TRBJ2-7
cdr3_nt: TGTGCCAGTGGCAAGAGGCAGACCCAGCCCCAGCATTTT; cdr3_aa: CASGKRQTQPQHF; v_call: TRBV19; d_call: -; j_call: TRBJ1-5
cdr3_nt: TGTGCCAGCAGTTACTACGGACAGGGGAACACTGAAGCTTTCTTT; cdr3_aa: CASSYYGQGNTEAFF; v_call: TRBV6-5; d_call: TRBD1; j_call: TRBJ1-1
cdr3_nt: TGTGCCAGCAGTTTAAGAGCGGACCTCTCCTACGAGCAGTACTTC; cdr3_aa: CASSLRADLSYEQYF; v_call: TRBV27; d_call: -; j_call: TRBJ2-7
cdr3_nt: TGTGCCAGCAGCTGGTCGGGACAGGGGAACACTGAAGCTTTCTTT; cdr3_aa: CASSWSGQGNTEAFF; v_call: TRBV5-5; d_call: TRBD1; j_call: TRBJ1-1
cdr3_nt: TGTGCCAGCAGTGATTCCCGAGCGGGAGTTTACAATGAGCAGTTCTTC; cdr3_aa: CASSDSRAGVYNEQFF; v_call: TRBV25-1; d_call: TRBD2; j_call: TRBJ2-1
cdr3_nt: TGTGCCAGCAGCGAGGTGGGCACAGATACGCAGTATTTT; cdr3_aa: CASSEVGTDTQYF; v_call: TRBV2; d_call: -; j_call: TRBJ2-3
cdr3_nt: TGTGCCATCAGTGTGGGACAGGCCGACAATGAGCAGTTCTTC; cdr3_aa: CAISVGQADNEQFF; v_call: TRBV10-3; d_call: TRBD1; j_call: TRBJ2-1
cdr3_nt: TGTGCCAGCAGCTTGCAGGGGCCAAACACTGAAGCTTTCTTT; cdr3_aa: CASSLQGPNTEAFF; v_call: TRBV5-5; d_call: -; j_call: TRBJ1-1
cdr3_nt: TGTGCCAGCAGAAACGGGACAGCCTATGGCTACACCTTC; cdr3_aa: CASRNGTAYGYTF; v_call: TRBV5-4; d_call: TRBD1; j_call: TRBJ1-2
cdr3_nt: TGCGCCAGCAGCTTCTTAACTAGCGGGAGGGCCGTGGGGACAGATACGCAGTATTTT; cdr3_aa: CASSFLTSGRAVGTDTQYF; v_call: TRBV5-1; d_call: TRBD2; j_call: TRBJ2-3
cdr3_nt: TGTGCCAGCAGTAAAGACGACAGGGGGCGATTCAATGAGCAGTTCTTC; cdr3_aa: CASSKDDRGRFNEQFF; v_call: TRBV6-1; d_call: TRBD1; j_call: TRBJ2-1
cdr3_nt: TGTGCTAGTGGTTCCTCCGGGACAGCTGGAAACACCATATATTTT; cdr3_aa: CASGSSGTAGNTIYF; v_call: TRBV12-5; d_call: TRBD1; j_call: TRBJ1-3